These T cell receptor beta chains were read from a single sample in a study of blood T cell repertoires in COVID-19. Data came from immunoSEQ multiplex PCR; TCRdb stores just in-frame clones and leaves some out. This repertoire shows around 56,000 clones, around 67% found once; its top ten account for around 20%. Sequenced material: peripheral blood. These receptor sequences come from a woman between 50 and 59 years old with active or convalescent COVID-19. The CDR3 runs from the conserved cysteine through the conserved F or W. D genes are given only for firm matches. A row's size may be missing; if present it is once, few, many or a size class.

TRBJ2-1	TRBV30	TRBD2	NA	TGTGCCTGGACCCTTCCGGGAGGAAACAATGAGCAGTTCTTC	CAWTLPGGNNEQFF
TRBJ2-7	TRBV9	NA	NA	TGTGCCAGCAGCGTAGGGCAGATGCACTCCTACGAGCAGTACTTC	CASSVGQMHSYEQYF
TRBJ2-5	TRBV19	NA	once	TGTGCCAGTAGTCCCTCCGGGCAGGGTCGGGAGACCCAGTACTTC	CASSPSGQGRETQYF
TRBJ2-2	TRBV10-1	NA	NA	TGCGCCAGCAGCAGTTTAGGACAAGAGAACACCGGGGAGCTGTTTTTT	CASSSLGQENTGELFF
TRBJ1-1	TRBV27	NA	few	TGTGCCAGCAGTTCCCAGACAAGCATGAACACTGAAGCTTTCTTT	CASSSQTSMNTEAFF
TRBJ1-3	TRBV5-1	TRBD1	NA	TGCGCCAGCAGCCCAGATTTGACAGGGGGCCCTGGAAACACCATATATTTT	CASSPDLTGGPGNTIYF
TRBJ1-6	TRBV27	NA	NA	TGTGCCAGCAGTTTAGGGGCGGGGGGCCTGTCACCCCTCCACTTT	CASSLGAGGLSPLHF
TRBJ1-1	TRBV7-9	NA	few	TGTGCCAGCAGCTTATCATCACGGGTAGAAGCTTTCTTT	CASSLSSRVEAFF
TRBJ1-3	TRBV25-1	NA	NA	TGTGCCAGCAGTGAATGGGGCAGATCTGGAAACACCATATATTTT	CASSEWGRSGNTIYF
TRBJ1-1	TRBV29-1	NA	NA	TGCAGCGTTGTAGACAGGAACACTGAAGCTTTCTTT	CSVVDRNTEAFF
TRBJ2-5	TRBV21-1	NA	NA	TGTGCCAGCATTTCTATAACAGCAGCCCCCCAAGAGACCCAGTACTTC	CASISITAAPQETQYF
TRBJ2-3	TRBV3-1/TRBV3-2	NA	once	TGTGCCAGCAAAAAAAGGCGGGCAGATACGCAGTATTTT	CASKKRRADTQYF
TRBJ2-7	TRBV5-1	NA	NA	TGCGCCAGCAGCTCCGGGTTGACGGCCTCCTACGAGCAGTACTTC	CASSSGLTASYEQYF
TRBJ2-6	TRBV19	NA	NA	TGTGCCAGTAGTATAACAGGTTCCAGCTCTGGGGCCAACGTCCTGACTTTC	CASSITGSSSGANVLTF
TRBJ2-5	TRBV18	NA	NA	TGTGCCAGCTCACCACCCTGGAGTCAAGAGACCCAGTACTTC	CASSPPWSQETQYF
TRBJ2-2	TRBV7-6	NA	few	TGTGCCAGCACCCCCAGACTGGAGGACACCGGGGAGCTGTTTTTT	CASTPRLEDTGELFF
TRBJ1-3	TRBV18	NA	few	TGTGCCAGCTCACAACGGAGGGTAGAGAACACCATATATTTT	CASSQRRVENTIYF
TRBJ1-2	TRBV11-2	NA	once	TGTGCCAGCAGCTTAGGTCGGGGGGACCGTATTAGCTACACCTTC	CASSLGRGDRISYTF
TRBJ1-1	TRBV28	TRBD1	once	TGTGCCACCTTACAGGGGGCGCGGACTGAAGCTTTCTTT	CATLQGARTEAFF
TRBJ2-1	TRBV11-2	TRBD2	NA	TGTGCCAGCAGCTTAGCCCTACTTAGCGGGAGCTCCTACAATGAGCAGTTCTTC	CASSLALLSGSSYNEQFF
TRBJ2-2	TRBV5-6	TRBD2	many	TGTGCCAGCAGATGGACTAGCGGGAGGGCCGCGAACACCGGGGAGCTGTTTTTT	CASRWTSGRAANTGELFF
TRBJ1-2	TRBV5-5	TRBD1	few	TGTGCCAGCAGCCCAGACGACAGGGGCCCAGCTAACTATGGCTACACCTTC	CASSPDDRGPANYGYTF
TRBJ2-2	TRBV5-5	NA	NA	TGTGCCAGCAGCTTAGATTCCCGGGACTTCCTCAGCGGGGAGCTGTTTTTT	CASSLDSRDFLSGELFF
TRBJ2-7	TRBV7-9	NA	once	TGTGCCAGCAGCAGGGGAGAGCGGAGCTACGAGCAGTACTTC	CASSRGERSYEQYF
TRBJ1-5	TRBV24-1	NA	NA	TGTGCCACCAGCAGTGGAGGGAGGCCCCAGCATTTT	CATSSGGRPQHF
TRBJ2-6	TRBV28	NA	NA	TGTGCCAGCGGAAGACGAGGCCCCAGCTCTGGGGCCAACGTCCTGACTTTC	CASGRRGPSSGANVLTF
TRBJ2-6	TRBV5-1	NA	NA	TGCGCCAGCAGCTTAGGGGATGGGGCCAACGTCCTGACTTTC	CASSLGDGANVLTF
TRBJ1-5	TRBV24-1	NA	NA	TGTGCCACCAGTAGGGGGAGGGGTAATCAGCCCCAGCATTTT	CATSRGRGNQPQHF
TRBJ1-5	TRBV27	TRBD1	NA	TGTGCCAGCAGTTTACAAGGGGGCTTTCAGCCCCAGCATTTT	CASSLQGGFQPQHF
TRBJ2-2	TRBV29-1	NA	few	TGCAGCGCTAGGACCGGGGGGCCCACCGGGGAGCTGTTTTTT	CSARTGGPTGELFF
TRBJ2-5	TRBV14	TRBD2	NA	TGTGCCAGCAGCCAACTAGCGGGGTACCAAGAGACCCAGTACTTC	CASSQLAGYQETQYF
TRBJ1-3	TRBV18	NA	few	TGTGCCAGCTCACCGGGCACAGTCGGAAACACCATATATTTT	CASSPGTVGNTIYF
TRBJ2-5	TRBV30	TRBD2	few	TGTGCCTGGGCGACTAGCGGTAGGGAGACCCAGTACTTC	CAWATSGRETQYF
TRBJ2-2	TRBV5-8	NA	NA	TGTGCCAGCAGCTTCAACGGGGTCGAGACCGGGGAGCTGTTTTTT	CASSFNGVETGELFF
TRBJ1-1	TRBV12-5	NA	few	TGTGCTAGTGGTTTCAGGGGCACTGAAGCTTTCTTT	CASGFRGTEAFF
TRBJ2-3	TRBV24-1	NA	few	TGTGCCACCAGTACTTATACCTTCACAGATACGCAGTATTTT	CATSTYTFTDTQYF
TRBJ1-3	TRBV7-2	NA	NA	TGTGCCAGCAGCTTATTCGTTTCTTCTGGAAACACCATATATTTT	CASSLFVSSGNTIYF
TRBJ2-1	TRBV5-1	TRBD1	NA	TGCGCCAGCAGCAAAGGACAGGGGCTCTACAATGAGCAGTTCTTC	CASSKGQGLYNEQFF
TRBJ2-3	TRBV5-1	NA	NA	TGCGCCAGCAGCTTGGCGGTAGCTGGAGATACGCAGTATTTT	CASSLAVAGDTQYF
TRBJ2-1	TRBV9	NA	NA	TGTGCCAGCAGCCGTACAGGGGGGGGATACAATGAGCAGTTCTTC	CASSRTGGGYNEQFF
TRBJ2-1	TRBV4-1	TRBD2	NA	TGCGCCAGCAGCGGGCCTAGCGGGAGTGCAGATGAGCAGTTCTTC	CASSGPSGSADEQFF
TRBJ1-2	TRBV5-1	TRBD1	NA	TGCGCCAGCAGCATCGGGACAGTTGAAGACTATGGCTACACCTTC	CASSIGTVEDYGYTF
TRBJ1-4	TRBV9	NA	NA	TGTGCCAGCAGCGTAGCGGGATCGGGGGTGGAAAAACTGTTTTTT	CASSVAGSGVEKLFF
TRBJ1-3	TRBV5-1	TRBD1	few	TGCGCCAGCAGCTTGGTATCCGGGACAGCCGGCTCTGGAAACACCATATATTTT	CASSLVSGTAGSGNTIYF
TRBJ1-3	TRBV9	NA	few	TGTGCCAGCAGCGTAGGGGAGTTCTCTGGAAACACCATATATTTT	CASSVGEFSGNTIYF
TRBJ2-7	TRBV25-1	NA	NA	TGTGCCAGCAGCATCTCCCTCCGGGAGCAGTACTTC	CASSISLREQYF
TRBJ2-7	TRBV4-1	TRBD2	NA	TGCGCCAGCAGCCAAGTAACAGCGGGAGTTTACGAGCAGTACTTC	CASSQVTAGVYEQYF
TRBJ2-7	TRBV13	TRBD2	NA	TGTGCCAGCAGAATACTAGCGGGAGGGCCCTACGAGCAGTACTTC	CASRILAGGPYEQYF
TRBJ2-5	TRBV6-5	NA	NA	TGTGCCAGCAGTTACTCGATCAGCCAAGAGACCCAGTACTTC	CASSYSISQETQYF
TRBJ2-3	TRBV27	NA	NA	TGTGCCAGCAGTTTAAGGCGGGCGGCCCCGGATACGCAGTATTTT	CASSLRRAAPDTQYF
TRBJ1-3	TRBV6-1	NA	NA	TGTGCCAGCAGTGAAGCTGACAACTTTCTCTCTGGAAACACCATATATTTT	CASSEADNFLSGNTIYF
TRBJ2-7	TRBV4-1	TRBD1	once	TGCGCCAGCAGCCAATCCCCGGACAGGGGTAACAACGAGCAGTACTTC	CASSQSPDRGNNEQYF
TRBJ2-7	TRBV7-2	NA	NA	TGTGCCAGCAGCCTCATTACAGGAAAGAGCTCCTACGAGCAGTACTTC	CASSLITGKSSYEQYF
TRBJ2-7	TRBV9	TRBD2	NA	TGTGCCAGCAGCGTGGGACTAGATCGGACCTACGAGCAGTACTTC	CASSVGLDRTYEQYF
TRBJ1-2	TRBV3-1/TRBV3-2	NA	NA	TGTGCCAGCAGCCCCGACGGGGGAGGCGGCTACACCTTC	CASSPDGGGGYTF
TRBJ1-4	TRBV5-1	TRBD1	NA	TGCGCCAGCAGCTTGTCCGGGACAGGGGAGGAAAAACTGTTTTTT	CASSLSGTGEEKLFF
TRBJ2-1	TRBV5-6	NA	NA	TGTGCCAGCAGCTCGGAGTGGACAGCAGATTACAATGAGCAGTTCTTC	CASSSEWTADYNEQFF
TRBJ1-1	TRBV25-1	NA	few	TGTGCCAGCAGTGAATTAGGGGGCACTGAAGCTTTCTTT	CASSELGGTEAFF
TRBJ2-1	TRBV30	TRBD2	NA	TGTGCCTGGAGTGGAACTGGACTAGGCTCGAGGGAGCAGTTCTTC	CAWSGTGLGSREQFF
TRBJ1-2	TRBV18	NA	NA	TGTGCCAGCTCAATCAATAATAGAAACTATGGCTACACCTTC	CASSINNRNYGYTF